This entry lists 27 T cell receptor beta chains sequenced from one sample in a study of blood T cell repertoires in COVID-19. This table comes from immunoSEQ multiplex PCR, and its TCRdb copy is limited to in-frame clones, with some not included. This table holds just under 150,000 clones, roughly 89% found once. The sequenced sample consisted of peripheral blood. The receptors here all came from a woman aged 45-65 years with acute or convalescent COVID-19.

The chain uses TRBV10-1 and TRBJ2-3, with 8 bases aligning to TRBD2. The trim removed 0 bases at V and 6 bases at J, leaving 11 bases unmatched. CDR3 size: 17 residues. Germline values: CDR1 WNHNN, CDR2 SYGVQD (reference sequence). CDR3 residues: CASSESLAGGAGDTQYF. Here the CDR3 DNA reads TGCGCCAGCAGTGAGTCGCTGGCCGGGGGGGCCGGGGATACGCAGTATTTT.

This clone was detected only a few times. This chain uses TRBV7-9 with TRBJ1-2; D is unresolved. Germline V gives CDR1 SEHNR, CDR2 FQNEAQ (reference sequence). V was cut by 3 bases and J by 5 bases, with 10 bases left in between. This CDR3 comprises 13 residues. DNA of the CDR3: TGTGCCAGCAGCTTGTTGGGAGGGTATGGCTACACCTTC. The encoded protein is CASSLLGGYGYTF.

This chain connects TRBV27 to TRBJ2-2; the D gene is possibly TRBD2 (6 bases). Trimming stripped 3 bases from V and 3 bases from J, with 8 bases between. The CDR3 length is 14 residues. Germline V gene lookup returns CDR1 MNHEY and CDR2 SMNVEV (reference sequence). The CDR3 DNA reads TGTGCCAGCAGTTTCGGAGGGTACACCGGGGAGCTGTTTTTT. Its protein is CASSFGGYTGELFF.

The chain combines TRBV7-9 with TRBJ1-2; 7 bases line up with TRBD1. The CDR3 loop spans 13 amino acids. Losses at the gene ends were 5 bases for V and 4 bases for J; bases not matched to a gene: 4. Germline V lookup: CDR1 SEHNR, CDR2 FQNEAQ (reference sequence). CDR3 in DNA: TGTGCCAGCAGCCCCGACAGGGCCTATGGCTACACCTTC. Amino acids: CASSPDRAYGYTF.

The chain couples TRBV6-5 to TRBJ1-5, with unresolved D. The CDR3 length is 13 residues. Germline V gene data show CDR1 as MNHEY and CDR2 as SVGAGI. V was trimmed by 0 bases and J by 10 bases, leaving 10 bases between them. CDR3 bases: TGTGCCAGCAGTTACTCACTAAACCAACCCCAGCATTTT. This codes for CASSYSLNQPQHF.

The J gene is TRBJ2-7, the V gene TRBV2; weak D call: TRBD1 (5 bases). The V gene's germline CDR1 is SNHLY and CDR2 FYNNEI. The CDR3 covers 12 residues. V dropped 10 bases and J dropped 0 bases, with 10 bases sitting between them. CDR3 in DNA: TGTGCCACGACAGCTAGCTCCTACGAGCAGTACTTC. Protein product: CATTASSYEQYF.

The rearrangement joins TRBV9 to TRBJ1-1; D is undetermined. CDR1 SGDLS and CDR2 YYNGEE come from the germline V gene. CDR3 length: 14 residues. V lost 7 bases and J 3 bases, leaving 16 bases between the germline ends. The CDR3 DNA is TGTGCCAGCCGGAACGGGGATAGGTACACTGAAGCTTTCTTT. Protein product: CASRNGDRYTEAFF.

This chain uses TRBV19 with TRBJ2-3; tentatively, D is TRBD1 (5 bases). V lost 7 bases to trimming and J lost 4 bases, with 9 bases between them. This CDR3 is built from 12 residues. CDR1 is LNHDA and CDR2 is SQIVND in the germline V gene (reference sequence). In nucleotides, the CDR3 is TGTGCCAGTACCCAGGGCTCAGATACGCAGTATTTT. It specifies CASTQGSDTQYF.

The chain has TRBV6-5 and TRBJ1-1; no clear D. The CDR3 is 11 amino acids. V was pared by 5 bases and J by 4 bases, with 5 bases between. Germline-derived CDR1 and CDR2 are MNHEY and SVGAGI. The CDR3 sequence is CASSTSTEAFF. In DNA, the CDR3 is TGTGCCAGCAGTACATCCACTGAAGCTTTCTTT.

The genes are TRBV7-2 and TRBJ2-7, with 7 bases aligning to TRBD2. Germline CDR1 and CDR2: SGHTA and FQGNSA. The CDR3 length is 15 residues. With 4 bases clipped from V and 2 bases from J, the junction kept 8 bases outside the gene matches. CDR3: CASSSFWGGTYEQYF. The CDR3 DNA reads TGTGCCAGCAGCTCCTTCTGGGGGGGGACCTACGAGCAGTACTTC.

This rearrangement joins TRBV4-1 to TRBJ1-1; perhaps TRBD1 as D (6 bases). Germline V gives CDR1 MGHRA, CDR2 YSYEKL. V lost 1 base and J lost 4, with 13 bases in between. The CDR3 length is 15 residues. In DNA, the CDR3 is TGCGCCAGCAGCCAAGCCGGGGGGCTGATCACTGAAGCTTTCTTT. This gives the protein CASSQAGGLITEAFF.

The chain employs TRBV5-1 and TRBJ1-2; TRBD1 matches 9 bases. This CDR3 spans 16 amino acids. V shed 2 bases, J shed 5 bases, and the junction held 10 bases outside the gene matches. Germline V lookup: CDR1 SGHRS, CDR2 YFSETQ. The CDR3 sequence is CASSFGRGQGEYGYTF. For the CDR3, the DNA is TGCGCCAGCAGCTTTGGTCGGGGACAGGGAGAATATGGCTACACCTTC.

CDR3 region: CASSPPVGETQYF. The CDR3 DNA reads as TGCGCCAGCAGCCCCCCGGTCGGAGAGACCCAGTACTTC. The V call is TRBV10-2, the J call TRBJ2-5; D unclear. CDR1 is WSHSY, CDR2 SAAADI, per germline. Trimming left V 6 bases short and J 4 bases short, with 12 bases between. This CDR3 comprises 13 residues.

V and J are TRBV13 and TRBJ2-7; D is ambiguous. V dropped 4 bases and J dropped 0 bases, with 7 bases sitting between them. This CDR3 spans 13 amino acids. Looked up from germline, CDR1 is PRHDT and CDR2 is FYEKMQ (reference sequence). CDR3 DNA sequence: TGTGCCAGCAGCTCCGGTCCCTCCTACGAGCAGTACTTC. As protein: CASSSGPSYEQYF. The variable domain in full, completed from reference TRBV13 and TRBJ2-7, reads AAGVIQSPRHLIKEKRETATLKCYPIPRHDTVYWYQQGPGQDPQFLISFYEKMQSDKGSIPDRFSAQQFSDYHSELNMSSLELGDSALYFCASSSGPSYEQYFGPGTRLTVT.

The count of this clone is one. V gene TRBV7-3 combines with J gene TRBJ2-3; no firm D call. The germline gives CDR1 SGHTA, CDR2 FQGTGA. There are 13 residues in the CDR3. V was cut by 4 bases and J by 2 bases, with 7 bases left in between. The CDR3 coding sequence is TGTGCCAGCAGCTCCTATATCACAGATACGCAGTATTTT. Translated: CASSSYITDTQYF.

The chain couples TRBV30 to TRBJ1-2, with D unclear. The V and J ends lost 6 bases and 2 bases respectively, with 13 bases between them. The CDR3 extends over 13 amino acids. Germline CDR1 is GTSNPN and CDR2 is SVGIG (reference sequence). The CDR3 bases are TGTGCCTGTTCTCTGAGGCCAAACTATGGCTACACCTTC. It translates to CACSLRPNYGYTF.

This rearrangement joins TRBV7-3 to TRBJ2-1; 11 bases agree with TRBD2. The germline CDR1 and CDR2 sequences are SGHTA and FQGTGA. V dropped 2 bases and J dropped 6; count of bases not matched to a gene: 3. This CDR3 contains 15 residues. The CDR3 sequence: CASSLDSGGANEQFF. For the CDR3, the DNA is TGTGCCAGCAGCTTAGATAGCGGGGGGGCCAATGAGCAGTTCTTC.

A single count supports this clone. This sequence joins TRBV5-3 and TRBJ2-7, with D possibly matching TRBD1 (6 bases). TRBV5-3 is designated an ORF whose function remains uncertain. V was cut by 0 bases and J by 3 bases, with 16 bases left in between. The CDR3 has 16 residues. This CDR3 is CARSLAKRGNHYEQYF. The CDR3 DNA reads as TGTGCCAGAAGCTTGGCGAAGAGGGGGAACCACTACGAGCAGTACTTC.

The rearrangement joins TRBV29-1 to TRBJ2-2; a possible D gene is TRBD2 (6 bases). This CDR3 has 11 residues. CDR1 is SQVTM and CDR2 is ANQGSEA in the germline V gene. The V end lost 5 bases, the J end lost 7 bases, and 8 bases lay between the germline ends. CDR3 region: CSVLGGGELFF. The CDR3 DNA reads as TGCAGCGTTCTGGGGGGCGGGGAGCTGTTTTTT.

This clone was found a few times. V is TRBV10-1 and J is TRBJ1-3; D call uncertain. Germline-derived CDR1 and CDR2 are WNHNN and SYGVQD (reference sequence). V was pared by 0 bases and J by 0 bases, with 12 bases between. The CDR3 is 17 residues long. CDR3 protein: CASSESHSSSSGNTIYF. In DNA form, the CDR3 reads TGCGCCAGCAGTGAGTCTCACAGCTCGAGCTCTGGAAACACCATATATTTT.

This rearrangement joins TRBV24-1 to TRBJ2-6; TRBD1 matches 7 bases. The CDR3 spans 14 residues. CDR1 is KGHDR and CDR2 is SFDVKD in the germline V gene. With 6 bases clipped from V and 12 bases from J, the junction kept 10 bases outside the gene matches. The CDR3 here is CATSSGDSSGVLTF. Written as DNA, the CDR3 is TGTGCCACCAGTTCCGGGGACAGTTCGGGCGTCCTGACTTTC.

The chain combines TRBV7-3 with TRBJ2-7; D perhaps matches TRBD1 (6 bases). This CDR3 comprises 13 residues. Trimming took 4 bases from V and 7 from J, leaving 14 bases between them. Germline lookup yields CDR1 SGHTA and CDR2 FQGTGA. The CDR3 loop reads CASSWSGVGEQYF. CDR3 nucleotides: TGTGCCAGCAGCTGGTCAGGGGTGGGGGAGCAGTACTTC.

The sample holds one count of this clone. The V gene is TRBV12-3 or TRBV12-4, the J gene TRBJ2-5; TRBD1 matches 7 bases. The CDR3 spans 13 residues. The V segment lost 5 bases and the J segment 4 bases; nucleotides outside the gene matches: 4. The CDR3 is CASSQGVPETQYF. CDR3 nucleotide sequence: TGTGCCAGCAGTCAGGGGGTCCCAGAGACCCAGTACTTC.

The chain recombines TRBV2 with TRBJ1-1; D is perhaps TRBD1 (6 bases). The germline V gene encodes CDR1 SNHLY and CDR2 FYNNEI. V was clipped by 1 base and J by 3 bases, with 12 bases between them. The CDR3 sequence is 15 residues long. This CDR3 is CASSEVGGRDTEAFF. The CDR3 nucleotides read TGTGCCAGCAGTGAAGTAGGGGGGAGGGACACTGAAGCTTTCTTT.

The chain employs TRBV30 and TRBJ2-1; D is possibly TRBD2 (5 bases). Deletions cut 2 bases from V and 9 bases from J, with 11 bases between. The germline CDR1 and CDR2 sequences are GTSNPN and SVGIG (reference sequence). This CDR3 is built from 12 residues. The CDR3 DNA reads as TGTGCCTGGAGTCCGGGAAGAGGTGAGCAGTTCTTC. Translating gives CAWSPGRGEQFF.

The sample holds a few counts of this clone. The CDR3 region is CASSRQGDAGNTIYF. DNA for the CDR3: TGTGCCAGCAGTCGACAGGGTGATGCGGGAAACACCATATATTTT. The chain carries TRBV6-5 and TRBJ1-3; 7 nucleotides agree with TRBD1. CDR3 length equals 15 residues. The V segment lost 5 bases and the J segment 4 bases; nucleotides outside the gene matches: 8. Germline loops: CDR1 MNHEY, CDR2 SVGAGI.

The gene calls are TRBV2 and TRBJ1-2; tentative D call: TRBD1 (5 bases). Germline loops: CDR1 SNHLY, CDR2 FYNNEI. The V end lost 4 bases, the J end lost 4 bases, and 7 bases lay between the germline ends. CDR3 length equals 12 residues. For the CDR3, the DNA is TGTGCCAGCAGTGGACAGTCCTATGGCTACACCTTC. It specifies CASSGQSYGYTF.